Given below is one T cell receptor beta chain in context. Its antigen remains unknown. The data stem from a study of CD8 T cells in Susac syndrome. Study-wide background: Patients with Susac syndrome had blood drawn and were at that point therapy-naive, on corticosteroids, or on intravenous immunoglobulin alone.

Study-wide results and caveats: Susac CD8+ clonal expansion peaked in TEMRA cells and active patients. The total CD8+ repertoires yielded sixteen Susac-specific public clones and the CD8+ TEMRA repertoires yielded five.

Germline trimming cut 3 bases from V and 6 bases from J; bases unmatched to any gene: 3. Per germline, CDR1 SQVTM and CDR2 ANQGSEA. The CDR3 has 15 residues. A quantity of about 0.5 to 1 ug RNA underwent reverse transcription using random hexamers. With immunoSEQ multiplex PCR, TCR beta CDR3 was amplified across 54 Vbeta and 13 Jbeta. Each CDR3 protein gets one entry after TCRdb re-called the immunoSEQ multiplex PCR reads with MiXCR. This table holds tens of thousands of distinct CDR3 sequences, 85% to 95% found once. This receptor was taken from a human donor with Susac syndrome. The sequenced sample consisted of CD8+ T cells from PBMCs. This chain uses TRBV29-1 with TRBJ2-3; 16 bases map to TRBD2. The CDR3 loop is CSVEGLAGGPDTQYF. The CDR3 DNA sequence: TGCAGCGTTGAGGGACTAGCGGGAGGGCCGGATACGCAGTATTTT.